The rows below give T cell receptor beta chains drawn from one sample of a study of identical twins. TCRdb re-derived calls from the 5' RACE reads in MiXCR, one entry per CDR3 protein. The sample yields under 350,000 distinct CDR3 sequences, 7.5% to 9.5% seen once. This sample was also put to use in a study of yellow fever vaccine responses in identical twins.

Sample: CD8+ T cells sorted from blood. Receptors originate from a woman between 18 and 29 years old in good health. Each CDR3 is given with its conserved first and last residue. D genes are given only for firm matches. Some rows mark clone size as missing; the rest say once, few, many or name a class of expanded clone.

TGTGCCAGCAGTTACGGACATATACTCTCCTACGAGCAGTACTTC	CASSYGHILSYEQYF	TRBV6-2/TRBV6-3	TRBJ2-7	NA	many
TGTGCCAGCAGTCCCCGGGAGTCTTGGTACGAGCAGTACTTC	CASSPRESWYEQYF	TRBV12-3/TRBV12-4	TRBJ2-7	NA	NA
TGTGCCAGCAGCCCTATCGAGTCAACCGAGCAGTACTTC	CASSPIESTEQYF	TRBV12-3/TRBV12-4	TRBJ2-7	NA	few
TGCAGTGGAGAGGGTCCGGGGGTCATCAATCAGCCCCAGCATTTT	CSGEGPGVINQPQHF	TRBV20-1	TRBJ1-5	NA	many
TGTGCCAGCAGCTTAGATGCTAGCGGGGCGTCCTACAATGAGCAGTTCTTC	CASSLDASGASYNEQFF	TRBV7-6	TRBJ2-1	TRBD2	NA
TGTGCCAGTGGACAGGGAAGAACCTACGAGCAGTACTTC	CASGQGRTYEQYF	TRBV4-2	TRBJ2-7	TRBD1	few
TGCGCCAGCAGCCTACGCGTAAGCACAGATACGCAGTATTTT	CASSLRVSTDTQYF	TRBV4-1	TRBJ2-3	NA	many
TGCAGCGTTGAAGATCCTGAAGACCTGACCTACGAGCAGTACTTC	CSVEDPEDLTYEQYF	TRBV29-1	TRBJ2-7	NA	many
TGCGCCAGCAGCCAAGAAATTAGGACTCTTTACGAGCAGTACTTC	CASSQEIRTLYEQYF	TRBV4-1	TRBJ2-7	NA	NA
TGCGCCAGCAGTTCCCACTTGGGATCGAGCTCCTACGAGCAGTACTTC	CASSSHLGSSSYEQYF	TRBV4-3	TRBJ2-7	NA	many
TGCGCCAGCAGCCCTGTGTTTGGGTTACAAGAGACCCAGTACTTC	CASSPVFGLQETQYF	TRBV4-1	TRBJ2-5	NA	NA
TGTGCCAGCAGTCTCAGGGCCCCAACTAATAAAAAACTGTTTTTT	CASSLRAPTNKKLFF	TRBV12-3/TRBV12-4	TRBJ1-4	NA	NA
TGTGCCAGCAGTTTGGGACAGCCCTATTACAGTAACTATGGCTACACCTTC	CASSLGQPYYSNYGYTF	TRBV27	TRBJ1-2	TRBD1	many
TGTGCCAGTTCCAATTCTCCTGGCACAGATACGCAGTATTTT	CASSNSPGTDTQYF	TRBV27	TRBJ2-3	NA	many
TGTGCCAGCCGAGCAGGGCTGGCGGCTTTCTTT	CASRAGLAAFF	TRBV19	TRBJ1-1	NA	NA
TGCGCCAGCACCGTAGCCCAGGGTCGCACTGAAGCTTTCTTT	CASTVAQGRTEAFF	TRBV5-1	TRBJ1-1	NA	many
TGCAGCGTTGATAAAGAAAGCACAGATACGCAGTATTTT	CSVDKESTDTQYF	TRBV29-1	TRBJ2-3	NA	many
TGTGCCAGCAGCGCCCCGGCTCGACCGGCAAATGAGCAGTTCTTC	CASSAPARPANEQFF	TRBV9	TRBJ2-1	NA	NA
TGTGCCAGCAGCCCCCGACAGGGCCAGGACGAGCAGTACTTC	CASSPRQGQDEQYF	TRBV7-9	TRBJ2-7	TRBD1	many
TGCGCCAGCAGCGTCCGGGGACAGGGTAACTATGGCTACACCTTC	CASSVRGQGNYGYTF	TRBV5-1	TRBJ1-2	TRBD1	NA
TGCAGTGCTAAAGTTCCGCGGTGGGATACGCAGTATTTT	CSAKVPRWDTQYF	TRBV20-1	TRBJ2-3	NA	NA
TGCGCCAGCAGTCAAGCGCAAAGAGATTATCCCGAGGACAATGAAAAACTGTTTTTT	CASSQAQRDYPEDNEKLFF	TRBV23-1	TRBJ1-4	NA	few
TGTGCCATCCTGACAGGGGGCGGTGGGGGTTCCTACAATGAGCAGTTCTTC	CAILTGGGGGSYNEQFF	TRBV2	TRBJ2-1	TRBD1	few
TGTGCCAGCAGTTTACTGGGGACGCGTAATTCACCCCTCCACTTT	CASSLLGTRNSPLHF	TRBV12-3/TRBV12-4	TRBJ1-6	NA	few
TGTGCCAGCAGCGCAGTGGAGAGAGGGGGAAACGAGCAGTACTTC	CASSAVERGGNEQYF	TRBV9	TRBJ2-7	NA	few
TGTGCCAGCAGCTTGGGTTGGGGAACTGGAAACACCATATATTTT	CASSLGWGTGNTIYF	TRBV7-6	TRBJ1-3	NA	NA
TGTGCCAGCAGTTACGGGAGACTAGGGATCCAAGAGACCCAGTACTTC	CASSYGRLGIQETQYF	TRBV6-2/TRBV6-3	TRBJ2-5	NA	NA
TGTGCCAGCAGTTTAGAAGCGGGCTACGAGCAGTACTTC	CASSLEAGYEQYF	TRBV12-3/TRBV12-4	TRBJ2-7	NA	few
TGTGCCAGCAGTTTGGGGTTGACAGGGTCTACCTCTGAGCAGTACTTC	CASSLGLTGSTSEQYF	TRBV6-5	TRBJ2-7	TRBD1	many
TGTGCCAGCAGTGAACCCGGGACTAGCGGGGGGGTATACAATGAGCAGTTCTTC	CASSEPGTSGGVYNEQFF	TRBV2	TRBJ2-1	TRBD2	NA
TGTGCCAGCAGCACACCCCGGGCCCCTGACACTGAAGCTTTCTTT	CASSTPRAPDTEAFF	TRBV7-9	TRBJ1-1	NA	few
TGCGCCAGCAGCCCGGAAAGTACTGAAGCTTTCTTT	CASSPESTEAFF	TRBV5-1	TRBJ1-1	NA	many
TGTGCCACCAGCGCCTCGTCGACGGTCTCTAGCACAGATACGCAGTATTTT	CATSASSTVSSTDTQYF	TRBV15	TRBJ2-3	NA	many
TGTGCCATCAGTGAATGGCGGGGCGGCACCGGGGAGCTGTTTTTT	CAISEWRGGTGELFF	TRBV10-3	TRBJ2-2	NA	NA
TGTGCCAGCAGCATAGCAGGGGGAGATGAGACCCAGTACTTC	CASSIAGGDETQYF	TRBV13	TRBJ2-5	TRBD1	NA
TGTGCCAGCAGTCAATCCAGGGGGCTAGGATACGAGCAGTACTTC	CASSQSRGLGYEQYF	TRBV5-4	TRBJ2-7	TRBD1	many
TGTGCCAGCAGTCGGAACAATGAGCAGTTCTTC	CASSRNNEQFF	TRBV12-3/TRBV12-4	TRBJ2-1	NA	many
TGCGCCAGCAGCCTTTTGACAGGGTTCGAAAAACTGTTTTTT	CASSLLTGFEKLFF	TRBV4-1	TRBJ1-4	TRBD1	few
TGCGCCAGCAGCCAAGATGTGGGAACTTCTAACTATGGCTACACCTTC	CASSQDVGTSNYGYTF	TRBV4-3	TRBJ1-2	NA	NA
TGCAGCGTTGAAGGGGTGGGACAGAGCTCCTACAATGAGCAGTTCTTC	CSVEGVGQSSYNEQFF	TRBV29-1	TRBJ2-1	TRBD1	many
TGCAGCGTCGACGGACAGGGGGCGTCCGAGCAGTACTTC	CSVDGQGASEQYF	TRBV29-1	TRBJ2-7	TRBD1	many
TGTGCCAGCAGGCCTCAGGGGGCCGGTGAGACCCAGTACTTC	CASRPQGAGETQYF	TRBV7-9	TRBJ2-5	TRBD1	few
TGTGCCAGCAGTTCCGGGACGAACACTGAAGCTTTCTTT	CASSSGTNTEAFF	TRBV6-5	TRBJ1-1	NA	NA
TGCAGTGCTAGGGCGATCAGCGGGGCCTACGAGCAGTACTTC	CSARAISGAYEQYF	TRBV20-1	TRBJ2-7	TRBD2	few
TGTGCCTGGAGTGTAGCTTCGTGGGGGGAGCAGTACTTC	CAWSVASWGEQYF	TRBV30	TRBJ2-7	NA	few
TGCGCCAGCAGCTTGGCCTCGGCAGACACAAGCACAGATACGCAGTATTTT	CASSLASADTSTDTQYF	TRBV5-1	TRBJ2-3	NA	NA
TGTGCCAGCAGTGACTCAGGGGGCGCAGATACGCAGTATTTT	CASSDSGGADTQYF	TRBV6-4	TRBJ2-3	TRBD1	medium-sized
TGTGCCAGCAGCTTAGGACTCCCGTGGGACTCCAGCTCCTACAATGAGCAGTTCTTC	CASSLGLPWDSSSYNEQFF	TRBV11-1	TRBJ2-1	NA	many
TGTGCCAGCAGCCCTACAGTAGCGGAGCTGTTTTTT	CASSPTVAELFF	TRBV12-3/TRBV12-4	TRBJ2-2	NA	many
TGTGCCAGCAGTCATAGGGACAGCCGTAGCAATCAGCCCCAGCATTTT	CASSHRDSRSNQPQHF	TRBV12-3/TRBV12-4	TRBJ1-5	TRBD1	many
TGTGCCAGCAGCTGGGACCTCGAGGCCTACGAGCAGTACTTC	CASSWDLEAYEQYF	TRBV7-2	TRBJ2-7	NA	many
TGTGCCAGCAGTCCCCCTCCTGGGGCCAACGTCCTGACTTTC	CASSPPPGANVLTF	TRBV27	TRBJ2-6	NA	NA
TGTGCCAGCAGCTCCGACAGGGCGCATGGCTACACCTTC	CASSSDRAHGYTF	TRBV11-2	TRBJ1-2	TRBD1	few
TGTGCCAGCAGCCAAACTCTCCTACAGACAACAGATACGCAGTATTTT	CASSQTLLQTTDTQYF	TRBV28	TRBJ2-3	NA	few
TGCAGCGTTGAAGATTCGCCAGCGGGAAACCTCCATGATACGCAGTATTTT	CSVEDSPAGNLHDTQYF	TRBV29-1	TRBJ2-3	TRBD2	many